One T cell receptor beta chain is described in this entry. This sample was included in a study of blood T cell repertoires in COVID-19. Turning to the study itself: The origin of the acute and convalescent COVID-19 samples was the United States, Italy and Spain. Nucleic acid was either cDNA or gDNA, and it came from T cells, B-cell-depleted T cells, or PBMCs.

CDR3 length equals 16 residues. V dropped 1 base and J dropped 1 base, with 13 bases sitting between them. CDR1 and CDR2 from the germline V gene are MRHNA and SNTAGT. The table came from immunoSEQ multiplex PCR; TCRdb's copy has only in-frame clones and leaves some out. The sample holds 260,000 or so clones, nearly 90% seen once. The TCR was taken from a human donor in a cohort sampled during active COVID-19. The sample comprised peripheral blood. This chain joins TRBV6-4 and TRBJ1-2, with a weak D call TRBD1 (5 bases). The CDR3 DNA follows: TGTGCCAGCAGTGACTTTAAGACAGACTTTAACTATGGCTACACCTTC. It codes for CASSDFKTDFNYGYTF.